The rows below give T cell receptor beta chains drawn from one sample of a study of beta chain features in type 1 diabetes. The repertoire was sequenced with immunoSEQ multiplex PCR; TCRdb's copy has only in-frame clones and lacks some. The sample consists of over 15,000 clones, approximately 50% of them appearing once. Input material: stem cell memory CD4+ T cells from blood. These receptors came from a man younger than 30 in good health. The conserved cysteine and the conserved F or W are not part of the CDR3 here.

TRBJ2-5,TRBV7-9,ASSLAGTGETQY
TRBJ2-7,TRBV29-1,SVGRDYEQY
TRBJ1-6,TRBV28,ASSQDSLGTNNSPLH
TRBJ2-7,TRBV10-1,AARGRGYYEQY
TRBJ1-3,TRBV7-9,ASRPRQTSGNTIY
TRBJ1-5,TRBV19,ASSIGRVQGRMDNQPQH
TRBJ2-1,TRBV6-5,ASRPPGHRIDGQF
TRBJ2-7,TRBV7-9,ASSSSPGQRSYEQY
TRBJ2-1,TRBV19,ASSIWGAGTSGRAYNEQF
TRBJ2-7,TRBV7-9,ASSLGRGLPPYEQY
TRBJ2-7,TRBV28,ASSLSAGEGQY
TRBJ2-7,TRBV10-3,AISESRPSGGIREQY
TRBJ1-1,TRBV11-2,ASSLGTGYRTEAF
-,TRBV7-2,ASSLDSGILSYEQY
TRBJ2-2,TRBV7-3,ASSSAGEAAGELF
TRBJ2-3,TRBV9,ASSVGGISTDTQY
TRBJ2-5,TRBV6-5,ASSYGASAETQY
TRBJ2-7,TRBV9,ASSVSTFSRSKQY
TRBJ2-2,TRBV25-1,ASRTVNTGELF
TRBJ2-2,TRBV29-1,SVTTGWGGELF
TRBJ2-5,TRBV27,ASSLSLSGVQETQY
TRBJ2-7,TRBV11-1,ASSLAPTGGIYEQY
TRBJ1-2,TRBV29-1,SVADGGYGYT
TRBJ2-5,TRBV28,ASRQDRGETQY
TRBJ1-1,TRBV5-4,ASSLGGGGARHTEAF
TRBJ2-4,TRBV7-9,ASSYISRGSPSVGNIQY
TRBJ2-5,TRBV28,ASSLGVAGVGETQY
TRBJ1-1,TRBV7-2,ASRYVRQGVTEAF
TRBJ2-7,TRBV15,ATSRDWGQEMQY
TRBJ2-7,TRBV29-1,SVGGTGNHEQY
TRBJ1-5,TRBV6-5,ASSATGGNQPQH
TRBJ2-1,TRBV5-1,ASSLASEYNEQF
TRBJ2-7,TRBV28,ASSLNSLREQY
TRBJ2-4,TRBV9,ASSPRFGTDYDKNIQY
TRBJ1-1,TRBV7-9,ASSLQGKGTEAF
TRBJ2-2,TRBV7-6,ASSPGQIAAGELF
TRBJ2-7,TRBV29-1,SVEGFGDYEQY
TRBJ1-5,TRBV2,ASSESSPRYQPQH
TRBJ2-3,TRBV19,ASSTIELAGESDTQY
TRBJ2-2,TRBV18,ASSPYTELTGELF
TRBJ1-6,TRBV10-3,ATTTGVNSPLH
TRBJ1-2,TRBV28,ASSRTAPYGYT
TRBJ2-2,TRBV29-1,SVEEAWPGIGELF
TRBJ2-5,TRBV5-1,ASSKTGGVQETQY
TRBJ2-5,TRBV7-7,ASSPTTGKETQY
TRBJ2-5,TRBV30,AMIRDTGRETQY
TRBJ1-3,TRBV6-5,ASTGQGVAGNTIY
TRBJ1-2,TRBV7-2,ASSFSGHRVDYGYT
TRBJ2-3,TRBV2,ASKQGTQPTDTQY